This entry is about one T cell receptor beta chain. The CDR3 has 14 amino acids. V gave up 8 bases and J gave up 6 bases; unmatched junction bases: 13. CDR1 and CDR2 from the germline V gene are MNHEY and SMNVEV (reference sequence). The data stem from a study of shared clonotypes between healthy human individuals. Data came from immunoSEQ multiplex PCR; TCRdb stores just in-frame clones and leaves some out. The sample lists 1,400,000 or so clones; roughly 98.5% were seen once. This chain links TRBV27 with TRBJ2-7, with 7 bases matching TRBD2. The sequenced sample consisted of naive CD4+ T cells sorted from blood. Subset reported: CD45RA+ positively selected. This TCR was sampled from a man aged 25-40 years in good health. The CDR3 nucleotides read TGTGCCAGCCTTCGCGTGGGAGGGGACGTCGAGCAGTACTTC. It codes for CASLRVGGDVEQYF.